This TCR beta chain was sequenced for a study of T cell responses to AZD1222 COVID-19 vaccine. General study points: CD4 TCRs linked to vaccination spanned spike, dominating at 160-218 and 743-854. Per reports, nearly half of all spike-specific TCRs target regions that are unmutated in variants.

Notes on this clone: What it binds is not known.

Generated by immunoSEQ multiplex PCR, the TCRdb table keeps only in-frame clones and is missing some. Found here are about 150,000 clones, 92% of them singletons; the top ten hold 1.5% to 2%. Sequencing used peripheral blood, obtained on day 0 of AZD1222 vaccination. This receptor was identified in an adult in good health.

The CDR3 DNA is TGTGCCAGTAGTATAGGAAGGGAGAGTTACAATGAGCAGTTCTTC. Translated, it gives CASSIGRESYNEQFF. This rearrangement joins TRBV19 to TRBJ2-1; tentative D call: TRBD2 (5 bases). The germline gives CDR1 LNHDA, CDR2 SQIVND (reference sequence). V dropped 1 base and J dropped 4 bases, with 11 bases sitting between them. This CDR3 has 15 residues.